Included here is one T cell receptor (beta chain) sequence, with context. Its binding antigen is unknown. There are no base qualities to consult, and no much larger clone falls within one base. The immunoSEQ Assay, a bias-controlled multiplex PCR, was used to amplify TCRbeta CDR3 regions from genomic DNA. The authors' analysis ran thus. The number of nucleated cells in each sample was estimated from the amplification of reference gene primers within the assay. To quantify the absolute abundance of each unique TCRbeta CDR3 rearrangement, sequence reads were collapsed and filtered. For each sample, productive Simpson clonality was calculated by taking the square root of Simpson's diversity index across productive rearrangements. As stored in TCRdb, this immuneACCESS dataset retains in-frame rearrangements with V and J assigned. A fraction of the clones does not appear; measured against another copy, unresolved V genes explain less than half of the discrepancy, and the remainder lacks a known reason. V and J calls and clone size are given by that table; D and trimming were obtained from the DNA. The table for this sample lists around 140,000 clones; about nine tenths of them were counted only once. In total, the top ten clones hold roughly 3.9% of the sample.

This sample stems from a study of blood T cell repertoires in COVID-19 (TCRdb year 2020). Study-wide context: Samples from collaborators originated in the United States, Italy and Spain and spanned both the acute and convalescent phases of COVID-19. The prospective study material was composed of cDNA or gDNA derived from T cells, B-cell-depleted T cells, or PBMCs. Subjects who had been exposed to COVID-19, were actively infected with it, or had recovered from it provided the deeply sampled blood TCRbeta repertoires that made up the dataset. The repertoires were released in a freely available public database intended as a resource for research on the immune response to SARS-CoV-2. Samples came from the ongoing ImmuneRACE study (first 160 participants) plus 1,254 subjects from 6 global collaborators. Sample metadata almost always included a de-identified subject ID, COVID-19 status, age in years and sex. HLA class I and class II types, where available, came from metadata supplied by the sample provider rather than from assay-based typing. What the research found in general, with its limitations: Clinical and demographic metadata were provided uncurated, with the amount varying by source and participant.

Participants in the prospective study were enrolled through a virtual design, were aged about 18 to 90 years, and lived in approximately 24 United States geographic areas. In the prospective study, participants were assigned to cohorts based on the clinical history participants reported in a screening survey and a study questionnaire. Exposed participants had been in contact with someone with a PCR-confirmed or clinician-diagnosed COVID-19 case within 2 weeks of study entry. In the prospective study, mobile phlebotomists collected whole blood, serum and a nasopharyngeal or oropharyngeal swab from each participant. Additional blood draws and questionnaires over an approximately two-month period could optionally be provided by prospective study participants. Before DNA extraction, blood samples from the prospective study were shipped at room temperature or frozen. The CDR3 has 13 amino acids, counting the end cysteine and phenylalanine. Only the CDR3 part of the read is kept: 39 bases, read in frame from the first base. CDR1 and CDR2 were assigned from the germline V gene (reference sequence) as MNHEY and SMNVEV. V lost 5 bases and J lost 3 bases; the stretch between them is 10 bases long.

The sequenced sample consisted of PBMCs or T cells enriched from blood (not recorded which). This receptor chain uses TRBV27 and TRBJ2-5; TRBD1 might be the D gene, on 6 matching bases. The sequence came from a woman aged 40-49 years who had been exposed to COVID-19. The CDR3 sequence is CASSPTGKETQYF. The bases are TGTGCCAGCAGTCCAACAGGGAAAGAGACCCAGTACTTC.